This T cell receptor (beta chain) comes out of a study of CD8 T cells in ankylosing spondylitis. The table lists this clonotype with many counts. One entry per CDR3 protein, called by TCRdb with MiXCR from the 5' RACE reads. The data show 380,000 or so distinct CDR3 sequences, with 20% to 25% seen just once and around 13% held by the top ten. This CDR3 is 16 amino acids long. Per germline, CDR1 KGHDR and CDR2 SFDVKD. Trimming removed 3 bases at V and 3 bases at J, with 14 bases between. V gene TRBV24-1 combines with J gene TRBJ2-1; perhaps TRBD2 as D (5 bases). This TCR came from a male donor with ankylosing spondylitis or in good health (not recorded which). The sample taken for sequencing was blood, either unsorted or a sorted T cell fraction (not recorded which). CDR3 in DNA: TGTGCCACCAGTGATCCACCGACGGGGTTCTACAATGAGCAGTTCTTC. Translating it yields CATSDPPTGFYNEQFF.